A single sample is the source of the 31 T cell receptor beta chains below, sequenced in a study of cytomegalovirus exposure and HLA in healthy donors (dated by TCRdb to about 2017). Library preparation was by the immunoSEQ multiplex PCR assay. For the multiplex PCR, a mixture combining 60 forward primers for TCR Vbeta segments and 13 reverse primers for TCR Jbeta segments was used. The table was pulled from immuneACCESS by TCRdb, which kept in-frame rearrangements only. Such tables lose some clones; where checked, under half of the loss comes from unresolved V genes, and the rest has no known cause. A total of about 140,000 clones appear in this sample, approximately 8.9% of them only once. The top ten clonotypes cover roughly 6.4% of the sample. The sample was PBMCs. These receptor sequences come from a woman in her forties in good health and CMV-seropositive.

This clone appeared a few times. The CDR3 coding sequence is TGCGCCAGCAGCGAGGGACAGGGGCATGAGCAGTTCTTC. Translated, it gives CASSEGQGHEQFF. The rearrangement joins TRBV5-1 to TRBJ2-1, with 10 bases identical to TRBD1. Germline values: CDR1 SGHRS, CDR2 YFSETQ. This CDR3 is built from 13 residues. The trim removed 4 bases at V and 8 bases at J, leaving 3 bases unmatched.

This clone was picked up a small number of times. The gene calls are TRBV5-1 and TRBJ2-2, with D perhaps matching TRBD2 (5 bases). The germline gives CDR1 SGHRS, CDR2 YFSETQ. This CDR3 region has 15 residues. Trimming took 4 bases from V and 2 from J, leaving 12 bases between them. CDR3 loop: CASSPLGSNTGELFF. Here the CDR3 DNA reads TGCGCCAGCAGCCCTCTGGGGAGCAACACCGGGGAGCTGTTTTTT.

This rearrangement joins TRBV2 to TRBJ2-7; TRBD1 is a possible D gene (7 bases). This CDR3 has 14 residues. The germline V gene has CDR1 SNHLY and CDR2 FYNNEI. Deletions cut 8 bases from V and 2 bases from J, with 16 bases between. This chain's CDR3 is CASRGGDRTYEQYF. CDR3 bases: TGTGCCAGCCGAGGAGGGGACAGAACCTACGAGCAGTACTTC.

This clone has just a few counts. The rearrangement joins TRBV7-2 to TRBJ1-6; TRBD1 aligns across 7 bases. Losses at the gene ends were 6 bases for V and 3 bases for J; bases not matched to a gene: 5. CDR1 and CDR2 from the germline V gene are SGHTA and FQGNSA. The CDR3 extends over 15 amino acids. The CDR3 DNA follows: TGTGCCAGCAGTATAGGGGGCGTCTATAATTCACCCCTCCACTTT. Encoded protein: CASSIGGVYNSPLHF.

The chain carries TRBV6-5 and TRBJ2-7; possibly TRBD1 for D (5 bases). The CDR3 consists of 15 residues. Germline CDR1 and CDR2: MNHEY and SVGAGI. Trimming stripped 6 bases from V and 0 bases from J, with 15 bases between. The CDR3 nucleotides are TGTGCCAGCAGGTATCAGGGTTCCCCCTCCTACGAGCAGTACTTC. This encodes CASRYQGSPSYEQYF.

The chain couples TRBV19 to TRBJ2-7; D ambiguous. CDR3 length: 13 amino acids. V dropped 5 bases and J dropped 2 bases, with 10 bases sitting between them. The germline V gene has CDR1 LNHDA and CDR2 SQIVND (reference sequence). CDR3: CASSPRHPYEQYF. The CDR3 DNA is TGTGCCAGTAGTCCCCGACACCCCTACGAGCAGTACTTC.

This clone has more than one count but fewer than ten. The rearrangement joins TRBV7-2 to TRBJ2-3; a weak D match, TRBD2 (7 bases). Germline lookup yields CDR1 SGHTA and CDR2 FQGNSA. V was clipped by 6 bases and J by 6 bases, with 22 bases between them. The CDR3 is 16 residues long. The CDR3 loop reads CASRLQGGGLSDTQYF. Here the CDR3 DNA reads TGTGCCAGCAGATTACAAGGGGGGGGGCTATCTGATACGCAGTATTTT.

This clone was recorded many times. V is TRBV25-1 and J is TRBJ1-2, with D perhaps TRBD1 (5 bases). V lost 7 bases to trimming and J lost 2 bases, with 14 bases between them. Germline CDR1 and CDR2: MGHDK and SYGVNS. The CDR3 totals 14 residues. Here the CDR3 DNA reads TGTGCCAGCAAACAAGCGGGGGGAAACTATGGCTACACCTTC. Protein: CASKQAGGNYGYTF.

This clone was found a few times. The chain uses TRBV1 and TRBJ1-2; the table's D call of TRBD1 was not tested on the DNA. TRBV1 is deemed a pseudogene. This CDR3 has 14 amino acids. The CDR3 bases are TGCACCAGCAACCACAGGGGGCTTGGGTATGGCTACACCTTC. Amino acids: CTSNHRGLGYGYTF.

This clone was observed a few times. The gene calls are TRBV11-3 and TRBJ2-4; TRBD2 might be the D (6 bases). The V gene's germline CDR1 is SGHNT and CDR2 YENEEA. CDR3 length equals 12 residues. Trimming cost V 4 bases and J 7 bases, with 8 bases left between them. CDR3: CASSSGGNIQYF. CDR3 sequence (DNA): TGTGCCAGCAGCTCCGGAGGGAACATTCAGTACTTC.

This clone was picked up a small number of times. This chain connects TRBV7-2 to TRBJ1-5; D call uncertain. Germline V gene lookup returns CDR1 SGHTA and CDR2 FQGNSA. The CDR3 totals 15 residues. V lost 5 bases, J lost 1 base, and 12 bases lay in between. The CDR3 loop is CASSRGGFSNQPQHF. In DNA, the CDR3 is TGTGCCAGCAGCCGGGGAGGGTTCAGCAATCAGCCCCAGCATTTT.

This clone was counted only a few times. CDR3 bases: TGTGCCAGCTCCCTAACCACAGGGGCAGATACGCAGTATTTT. Its protein product is CASSLTTGADTQYF. The rearrangement joins TRBV18 to TRBJ2-3; the match to TRBD1 covers 7 bases. The CDR3 extends over 14 amino acids. V trimming: 6 bases; J trimming: 4 bases; junction bases outside the gene matches: 7. CDR1 KGHSH and CDR2 LQKENI come from the germline V gene.

V is TRBV7-2 and J is TRBJ2-2; tentatively, D is TRBD1 (6 bases). The germline V gene has CDR1 SGHTA and CDR2 FQGNSA. V was trimmed by 7 bases and J by 0 bases, leaving 6 bases between them. The CDR3 sequence is 13 residues long. CDR3 DNA sequence: TGTGCCAGCAAGGGGGCGAACACCGGGGAGCTGTTTTTT. Translation gives CASKGANTGELFF.

Only a few counts were recorded for this clone. The chain combines TRBV2 with TRBJ1-4, with a possible D match to TRBD1 (5 bases). Germline assignment: CDR1 SNHLY and CDR2 FYNNEI. The ends were cut back, 2 bases at V and 4 bases at J, with 11 bases in the middle. The CDR3 consists of 15 residues. The CDR3 spells CASSEQGLFNEKLFF. The CDR3 bases are TGTGCCAGCAGTGAACAGGGACTATTTAATGAAAAACTGTTTTTT.

Only a few counts were recorded for this clone. The chain combines TRBV2 with TRBJ1-2, with 12 bases fitting TRBD1. In germline, CDR1 is SNHLY, CDR2 FYNNEI. The CDR3 loop spans 14 amino acids. The ends lost 7 bases at V and 11 bases at J; junction bases unmatched: 11. Written as DNA, the CDR3 is TGTGCCAGCACCCTAACTGGGACAGGGGGCTGGTACACCTTC. Protein: CASTLTGTGGWYTF.

This chain links TRBV7-2 with TRBJ1-5, with D tentatively TRBD1 (5 bases). Between the trimmed V and J ends, which lost 2 bases and 4 bases, there was a span of 12 bases. This CDR3 is 15 amino acids long. CDR1 SGHTA and CDR2 FQGNSA come from the germline V gene. CDR3 in amino acids: CASSLLGLINQPQHF. Here the CDR3 DNA reads TGTGCCAGCAGCTTATTGGGACTCATTAATCAGCCCCAGCATTTT.

This clone was recorded once. The CDR3 here is CASSVGLAGANEQFF. The CDR3 DNA sequence: TGTGCCAGCAGCGTAGGACTAGCGGGGGCCAATGAGCAGTTCTTC. The V and J genes are TRBV9 and TRBJ2-1; 12 positions agree with TRBD2. The length of the CDR3 is 15 residues. Germline CDR1 reads SGDLS; CDR2 reads YYNGEE. J lost 6 bases, V lost 0 bases, and 1 base had no gene match.

This clone has only a few counts. The chain recombines TRBV4-1 with TRBJ2-7; 8 nucleotides align to TRBD1. CDR1 and CDR2 from the germline V gene are MGHRA and YSYEKL. V trimming: 3 bases; J trimming: 6 bases; junction bases outside the gene matches: 1. The CDR3 has 12 residues. CDR3 nucleotides: TGCGCCAGCAGCCAGGGGACAGGCGAGCAGTACTTC. Protein: CASSQGTGEQYF.

This clone was found a few times. The chain couples TRBV7-2 to TRBJ2-7; 8 nucleotides agree with TRBD2. CDR1 and CDR2 (germline): SGHTA, FQGNSA. This CDR3 comprises 16 residues. The V gene end was trimmed by 4 bases and the J gene end by 2 bases; junction bases not matched to a gene: 10. This chain's CDR3 is CASSSWGGGNPYEQYF. The CDR3, as DNA: TGTGCCAGCAGCTCCTGGGGCGGGGGGAACCCCTACGAGCAGTACTTC. Full variable domain (missing parts from reference TRBV7-2 and TRBJ2-7): GAGVSQSPSNKVTEKGKDVELRCDPISGHTALYWYRQSLGQGLEFLIYFQGNSAPDKSGLPSDRFSAERTGGSVSTLTIQRTQQEDSAVYLCASSSWGGGNPYEQYFGPGTRLTVT.

The CDR3 spells CASSLAGTGRNSPLHF. CDR3 DNA: TGCGCCAGCAGCTTGGCCGGGACAGGGAGAAATTCACCCCTCCACTTT. The chain couples TRBV5-1 to TRBJ1-6; TRBD1 matches 9 bases. This CDR3 region has 16 residues. The V and J ends lost 0 bases and 7 bases, in that order; junction bases with no gene match: 5. CDR1 is SGHRS and CDR2 is YFSETQ in the germline V gene.

The chain employs TRBV6-5 and TRBJ2-3; 11 bases align to TRBD2. In germline, CDR1 is MNHEY, CDR2 SVGAGI. This CDR3 region has 16 residues. V trimming: 2 bases; J trimming: 1 base; junction bases outside the gene matches: 2. In DNA form, the CDR3 reads TGTGCCAGCAGTTACACACTAGCGGGGGGCACAGATACGCAGTATTTT. Translation: CASSYTLAGGTDTQYF.

This clone has more than one count but fewer than ten. This chain uses TRBV7-9 with TRBJ1-1; 7 bases fit TRBD1. Germline V gene sequence: CDR1 SEHNR, CDR2 FQNEAQ (reference sequence). The CDR3 length is 15 residues. The trim removed 6 bases at V and 0 bases at J, leaving 7 bases unmatched. CDR3 nucleotides: TGTGCCAGCAGGTTGCCGACAGGGTTGAACACTGAAGCTTTCTTT. It specifies CASRLPTGLNTEAFF.

The chain joins TRBV19 to TRBJ1-1; no reliable D call. The CDR3 runs to 12 residues. The ends were cut back, 1 base at V and 4 bases at J, with 4 bases in the middle. Looked up from germline, CDR1 is LNHDA and CDR2 is SQIVND (reference sequence). This chain's CDR3 is CASSIGATEAFF. As DNA, the CDR3 is TGTGCCAGTAGTATAGGGGCCACTGAAGCTTTCTTT.

The sample holds a few counts of this clone. The V gene is TRBV4-3, the J gene TRBJ2-5, with D possibly being TRBD2 (6 bases). Trimming left V 4 bases short and J 2 bases short, with 17 bases between. The germline V gene has CDR1 LGHNA and CDR2 YSLEER. This CDR3 spans 16 amino acids. This chain's CDR3 is CASSPELATTQETQYF. Written as DNA, the CDR3 is TGCGCCAGCAGCCCAGAACTAGCCACTACACAAGAGACCCAGTACTTC.

This chain uses TRBV19 with TRBJ2-2; TRBD1 agrees at 12 bases. CDR1 is LNHDA, CDR2 SQIVND, per germline (reference sequence). The CDR3 spans 15 residues. Trimming removed 7 bases from V and 5 bases from J; junction bases left unmatched: 5. The CDR3 region is CASIKGQGATGELFF. In nucleotides, the CDR3 is TGTGCCAGTATTAAGGGACAGGGGGCTACCGGGGAGCTGTTTTTT.

This clone was observed a handful of times. This chain joins TRBV19 and TRBJ1-5; D is ambiguous. The CDR3 has 13 amino acids. CDR1 is LNHDA and CDR2 is SQIVND in the germline V gene (reference sequence). The V and J ends lost 3 bases and 5 bases respectively, with 8 bases between them. Here the CDR3 DNA reads TGTGCCAGTAGTATGGGGAGGGATCAGCCCCAGCATTTT. Translation: CASSMGRDQPQHF.

This clone was seen a few times. J is TRBJ1-2 and V is TRBV12-5; 9 nucleotides agree with TRBD1. There are 14 residues in the CDR3. After removal of 5 bases from V and 8 bases from J, the junction contained 9 bases not matched to a gene. Germline V gene data show CDR1 as LGHNT and CDR2 as FRNRAP. CDR3 region: CASGPGTGYLGYTF. In DNA form, the CDR3 reads TGTGCTAGTGGTCCCGGGACAGGGTACCTCGGCTACACCTTC.

The V gene is TRBV7-9, the J gene TRBJ2-5; the match to TRBD2 covers 7 bases. From germline, CDR1 is SEHNR and CDR2 FQNEAQ (reference sequence). The CDR3 is 16 residues long. Germline trimming cut 3 bases from V and 6 bases from J; bases unmatched to any gene: 13. The CDR3 sequence is CASSFSGEGTLKTQYF. The CDR3 bases are TGTGCCAGCAGCTTTTCGGGGGAGGGGACCCTGAAGACCCAGTACTTC.

There are a few counts of this clone. The chain combines TRBV21-1 with TRBJ1-2; the table's D call, TRBD1, was not checked against the DNA. TRBV21-1 is designated a pseudogene. There are 17 residues in the CDR3. In DNA, the CDR3 is TGTGCCAGCAGCAAAGGACAGGGGGACCGGGATCAGAATGGCTACACCTTC. Protein: CASSKGQGDRDQNGYTF.

This clone showed up just a few times. The chain carries TRBV6-1 and TRBJ1-1, with a weak D call TRBD1 (6 bases). Germline lookup yields CDR1 MNHNS and CDR2 SASEGT. Trimming removed 4 bases at V and 3 bases at J, with 12 bases between. This CDR3 is 14 amino acids long. The CDR3 region is CASSGQVGYTEAFF. For the CDR3, the DNA is TGTGCCAGCAGTGGACAGGTGGGCTACACTGAAGCTTTCTTT.

This clone was detected only a few times. V usage is TRBV7-9 and J usage is TRBJ1-2, with D possibly TRBD1 on 5 matching bases. This CDR3 has 14 amino acids. Germline V gene sequence: CDR1 SEHNR, CDR2 FQNEAQ (reference sequence). Trimming pared 7 bases from V and 1 base from J, leaving 13 bases between. CDR3 sequence (DNA): TGTGCCAGCACCCGGTCACAGGTTAACTATGGCTACACCTTC. This sequence encodes CASTRSQVNYGYTF. The full variable domain, rest sourced from reference TRBV7-9 and TRBJ1-2, is DTGVSQNPRHKITKRGQNVTFRCDPISEHNRLYWYRQTLGQGPEFLTYFQNEAQLEKSRLLSDRFSAERPKGSFSTLEIQRTEQGDSAMYLCASTRSQVNYGYTFGSGTRLTVV.